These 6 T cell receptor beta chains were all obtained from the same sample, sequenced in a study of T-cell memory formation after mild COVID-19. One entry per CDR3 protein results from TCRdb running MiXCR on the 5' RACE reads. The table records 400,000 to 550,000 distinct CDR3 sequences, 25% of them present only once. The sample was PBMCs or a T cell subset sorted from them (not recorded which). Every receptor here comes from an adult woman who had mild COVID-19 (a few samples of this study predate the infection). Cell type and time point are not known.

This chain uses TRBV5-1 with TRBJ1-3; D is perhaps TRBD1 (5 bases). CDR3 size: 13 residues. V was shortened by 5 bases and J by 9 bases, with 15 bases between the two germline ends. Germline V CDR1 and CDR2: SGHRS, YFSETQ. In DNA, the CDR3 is TGCGCCAGCAGTCCCAGCGATGGGGGCACCATATATTTT. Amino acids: CASSPSDGGTIYF. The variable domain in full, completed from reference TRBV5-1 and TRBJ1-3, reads KAGVTQTPRYLIKTRGQQVTLSCSPISGHRSVSWYQQTPGQGLQFLFEYFSETQRNKGNFPGRFSGRQFSNSRSEMNVSTLELGDSALYLCASSPSDGGTIYFGEGSWLTVV.

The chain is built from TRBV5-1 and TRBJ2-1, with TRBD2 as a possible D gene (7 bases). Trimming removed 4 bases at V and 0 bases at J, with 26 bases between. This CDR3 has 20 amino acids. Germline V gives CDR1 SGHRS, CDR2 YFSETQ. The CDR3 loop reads CASSLGRGGLLRSSYNEQFF. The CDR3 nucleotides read TGCGCCAGCAGCCTAGGCCGCGGGGGCCTCCTCAGAAGCTCCTACAATGAGCAGTTCTTC.

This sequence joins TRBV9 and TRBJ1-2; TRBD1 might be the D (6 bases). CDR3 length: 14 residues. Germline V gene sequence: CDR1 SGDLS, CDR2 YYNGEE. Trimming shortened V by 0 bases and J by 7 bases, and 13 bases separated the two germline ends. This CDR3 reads CASSVGAGEGGYTF. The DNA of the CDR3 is TGTGCCAGCAGCGTAGGTGCAGGGGAAGGTGGCTACACCTTC.

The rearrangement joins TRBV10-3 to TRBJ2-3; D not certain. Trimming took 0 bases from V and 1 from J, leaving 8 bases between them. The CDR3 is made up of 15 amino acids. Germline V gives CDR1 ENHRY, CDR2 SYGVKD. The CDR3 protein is CAISESTWGTDTQYF. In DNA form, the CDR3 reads TGTGCCATCAGTGAGTCTACTTGGGGCACAGATACGCAGTATTTT.

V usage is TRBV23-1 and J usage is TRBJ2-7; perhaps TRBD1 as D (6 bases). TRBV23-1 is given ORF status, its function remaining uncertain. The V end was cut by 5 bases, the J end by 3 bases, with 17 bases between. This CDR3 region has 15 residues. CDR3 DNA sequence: TGCGCCAGCAGTAAATTGCCGTCAGGGGACTACGAGCAGTACTTC. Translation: CASSKLPSGDYEQYF.

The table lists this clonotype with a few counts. CDR3 in DNA: TGTGCCAGCAGCAGGACTAGTCGGACAGATACGCAGTATTTT. Amino acid sequence: CASSRTSRTDTQYF. This chain uses TRBV6-2 or TRBV6-3 with TRBJ2-3; TRBD2 matches 7 bases. Trimming took 6 bases from V and 3 from J; bases not matched to a gene: 6. CDR1 and CDR2 from the germline V gene are MNHEY and SVGEGT. The CDR3 is 14 residues long.